This record concerns one T cell receptor beta chain sequence. Sequenced by immunoSEQ multiplex PCR; TCRdb stores in-frame clones only, minus some. The table has about 35,000 clones, around nine tenths seen once. These data come from a study of T cell changes during pregnancy in multiple sclerosis. Trimming removed 4 bases from V and 9 bases from J; junction bases left unmatched: 4. Germline lookup yields CDR1 SNHLY and CDR2 FYNNEI. The CDR3 covers 13 residues. Sequenced here: CD4+ T cells from peripheral blood mononuclear cells, sampled in the second trimester of pregnancy. The receptor comes from a female donor with multiple sclerosis, enrolled in a pregnancy study. The chain recombines TRBV2 with TRBJ1-2; TRBD1 matches at 11 bases. The CDR3 DNA reads as TGTGCCAGCAGTGTAGGACAGGGGGCAAGCTACACCTTC. Residues: CASSVGQGASYTF.